The 27 T cell receptor beta chains in this list originate from one sample, sequenced in a study of blood T cells in healthy people across ages. A second PCR, run for about 6 to 11 cycles, used a sample-barcoded 5' primer plus a J-beta primer mix. From the 5' RACE reads, TCRdb called clonotypes with MiXCR, one entry per CDR3 protein. The sample lists around 1.5 million distinct CDR3 sequences, 42% seen once, with 7% to 9% in the top ten. Sequencing was carried out using blood. The receptors derive from a woman younger than 30 in good health.

This clonotype was picked up a small number of times. This chain links TRBV20-1 with TRBJ2-7; 9 bases are shared with TRBD1. The germline gives CDR1 DFQATT, CDR2 SNEGSKA (reference sequence). The CDR3 extends over 15 amino acids. Trimming cost V 4 bases and J 4 bases; bases outside gene matches: 11. CDR3 DNA: TGCAGTGCTAATCCCCCCGGACAGGGGACGTACGAGCAGTACTTC. It codes for CSANPPGQGTYEQYF.

This clonotype turned up a few times. The rearrangement links TRBV27 to TRBJ2-3, with D hard to call. The CDR3 is 12 residues long. Germline V gene sequence: CDR1 MNHEY, CDR2 SMNVEV (reference sequence). V lost 6 bases and J lost 7, with 11 bases in between. The CDR3 sequence: CASSRVGHTQYF. The CDR3 nucleotides read TGTGCCAGCAGCCGGGTGGGTCATACGCAGTATTTT.

V and J are TRBV3-1 and TRBJ1-1; D is unclear. Per the germline V gene, CDR1 is LGHDT and CDR2 is YNNKEL (reference sequence). The CDR3 length is 15 residues. Trimming pared 0 bases from V and 1 base from J, leaving 9 bases between. CDR3 sequence (DNA): TGTGCCAGCAGCCAAGAAGGAGGCGGGAACACTGAAGCTTTCTTT. Translating gives CASSQEGGGNTEAFF.

This clonotype occurred a few times. V gene TRBV3-1 combines with J gene TRBJ1-2; 7 bases agree with TRBD1. The trim removed 3 bases at V and 6 bases at J, leaving 19 bases unmatched. The CDR3 spans 18 residues. CDR1 LGHDT and CDR2 YNNKEL come from the germline V gene (reference sequence). CDR3 region: CASSQAGTATGGLDGYTF. The CDR3 region has the DNA TGTGCCAGCAGCCAGGCCGGGACAGCAACCGGAGGCTTGGATGGCTACACCTTC.

The gene calls are TRBV7-9 and TRBJ1-2, with D tentatively TRBD1 (5 bases). V was clipped by 5 bases and J by 2 bases, with 9 bases between them. The CDR3 runs 13 residues. The germline gives CDR1 SEHNR, CDR2 FQNEAQ (reference sequence). In DNA form, the CDR3 reads TGTGCCAGCAGCACGACAGAAAACTATGGCTACACCTTC. It encodes CASSTTENYGYTF.

This rearrangement joins TRBV4-2 to TRBJ2-5; D is possibly TRBD1 or TRBD2 (5 bases each). Trimming took off 3 bases at V and 5 bases at J, with 13 bases between the two ends. The germline V gene has CDR1 LGHNA and CDR2 YNFKEQ. The CDR3 covers 14 residues. CDR3 amino acids: CASSQRTGRETQYF. The CDR3 region has the DNA TGTGCCAGCAGCCAGAGGACGGGGCGGGAGACCCAGTACTTC.

The V call is TRBV15, the J call TRBJ2-1; the D is unclear. V was shortened by 8 bases and J by 1 base, with 15 bases between the two germline ends. CDR1 LNHNV and CDR2 YYDKDF come from the germline V gene (reference sequence). The CDR3 runs 15 residues. For the CDR3, the DNA is TGTGCCACCTCCCGCGGCGGATCATCCTACAATGAGCAGTTCTTC. It yields the protein CATSRGGSSYNEQFF.

This clonotype was recorded a few times. The chain joins TRBV28 to TRBJ1-2; D gene unclear. Trimming took 1 base from V and 7 from J, leaving 13 bases between them. The CDR3 is 14 residues long. Per the germline V gene, CDR1 is MDHEN and CDR2 is SYDVKM. The CDR3 region has the DNA TGTGCCAGCAGTTTATCAGCGAACCAGGTTGGCTACACCTTC. This sequence encodes CASSLSANQVGYTF.

This chain links TRBV6-5 with TRBJ2-1; D is ambiguous. Per germline, CDR1 MNHEY and CDR2 SVGAGI. The length of the CDR3 is 19 residues. Trimming left V 3 bases short and J 6 bases short, with 27 bases between. CDR3 loop: CASSYGVAPSACWCNEQFF. In DNA, the CDR3 is TGTGCCAGCAGTTATGGTGTGGCCCCAAGCGCATGTTGGTGCAATGAGCAGTTCTTC.

J is TRBJ2-1 and V is TRBV29-1; 8 nucleotides align to TRBD1. There are 12 residues in the CDR3. V was clipped by 3 bases and J by 9 bases; unmatched bases: 4. Germline V gives CDR1 SQVTM, CDR2 ANQGSEA. CDR3 in DNA: TGCAGCGTTGACAGGGGGCGGAGTGAGCAGTTCTTC. Protein sequence: CSVDRGRSEQFF.

This clonotype was counted a few times. The rearrangement joins TRBV29-1 to TRBJ2-7, with D unclear. Germline V gives CDR1 SQVTM, CDR2 ANQGSEA. V dropped 0 bases and J dropped 10 bases, with 13 bases sitting between them. The CDR3 is 12 amino acids. The DNA for the CDR3 is TGCAGCGTTGAAGATCATGGGCCGGAACAGTACTTC. It is translated as CSVEDHGPEQYF.

On this clonotype itself: A much bigger clone sits one base away, suggesting this may be a read error. This sequence joins TRBV6-5 and TRBJ2-1; 7 nucleotides agree with TRBD1. CDR1 is MNHEY, CDR2 SVGAGI, per germline. V lost 0 bases and J lost 13; bases outside the gene matches: 9. The CDR3 is 14 residues long. The CDR3 loop is CASSYSTGQETQFF. The DNA of the CDR3 is TGTGCCAGCAGTTACTCGACAGGGCAAGAGACCCAGTTCTTC.

The chain combines TRBV2 with TRBJ2-7; D remains unclear. V was shortened by 6 bases and J by 2 bases, with 11 bases between the two germline ends. The CDR3 is 13 residues long. The germline V gene has CDR1 SNHLY and CDR2 FYNNEI. CDR3 DNA: TGTGCCAGCAGCGCCACAAGTACCTACGAGCAGTACTTC. It is translated as CASSATSTYEQYF. Filled out from reference TRBV2 and TRBJ2-7, the complete variable domain reads EPEVTQTPSHQVTQMGQEVILRCVPISNHLYFYWYRQILGQKVEFLVSFYNNEISEKSEIFDDQFSVERPDGSNFTLKIRSTKLEDSAMYFCASSATSTYEQYFGPGTRLTVT.

The rearrangement links TRBV20-1 to TRBJ2-6; 7 nucleotides align to TRBD1. The CDR3 is 15 amino acids. V shed 3 bases and J 2 bases; nucleotides not matched to a gene: 4. CDR1 and CDR2 (germline): DFQATT, SNEGSKA (reference sequence). The CDR3 reads CSARTTGAGANVLTF. CDR3 bases: TGCAGTGCTAGGACTACAGGGGCTGGGGCCAACGTCCTGACTTTC.

The chain recombines TRBV7-2 with TRBJ2-1; either TRBD1 or TRBD2 may supply D (5 bases each). There are 15 residues in the CDR3. V gave up 6 bases and J gave up 8 bases, with 20 bases separating them. CDR1 and CDR2 (germline): SGHTA, FQGNSA. As DNA, the CDR3 is TGTGCCAGCAGTCACGGGACGGTTAGTGGTGATGAGCAGTTCTTC. The encoded protein is CASSHGTVSGDEQFF.

This chain uses TRBV12-3 or TRBV12-4 with TRBJ2-3; D call uncertain. The CDR3 is 14 amino acids. V was cut by 6 bases and J by 7 bases, with 17 bases left in between. The CDR3 loop is CASSFGVTPHTQYF. The CDR3 DNA follows: TGTGCCAGCAGCTTTGGGGTCACACCTCATACGCAGTATTTT.

This chain joins TRBV20-1 and TRBJ1-2, with a possible D match to TRBD1 (6 bases). Germline V gene lookup returns CDR1 DFQATT and CDR2 SNEGSKA (reference sequence). The CDR3 extends over 14 amino acids. V gave up 3 bases and J gave up 6 bases, with 17 bases separating them. CDR3 DNA: TGCAGTGCTAGCCCATCAGGGGAAGAGCATGGCTACACCTTC. Amino acids: CSASPSGEEHGYTF.

The chain combines TRBV20-1 with TRBJ2-5; 14 bases agree with TRBD2. With the DNA end fitting TRBJ2-7 better, the J assignment may be wrong. Germline values: CDR1 DFQATT, CDR2 SNEGSKA (reference sequence). The CDR3 totals 15 residues. Here the CDR3 reads CSARGTSGGPYEQYF. The DNA for the CDR3 is TGCAGTGCTAGGGGGACTAGCGGGGGCCCCTACGAGCAGTACTTC.

This clonotype was recorded a few times. The chain recombines TRBV12-5 with TRBJ2-2; D ambiguous. CDR1 is LGHNT, CDR2 FRNRAP, per germline. This CDR3 has 14 residues. The V end was cut by 2 bases, the J end by 4 bases, with 8 bases between. The CDR3 here is CASGLMVSTGELFF. In nucleotides, the CDR3 is TGTGCTAGTGGTTTGATGGTTAGCACCGGGGAGCTGTTTTTT.

There are a few counts of this clonotype. The rearrangement joins TRBV3-1 to TRBJ1-2, with TRBD1 identical over 7 bases. V trimming: 0 bases; J trimming: 5 bases; junction bases outside the gene matches: 9. The germline CDR1 and CDR2 sequences are LGHDT and YNNKEL (reference sequence). The CDR3 has 16 residues. The CDR3 coding sequence is TGTGCCAGCAGCCAAGAAGGAGCAGGGGGAAAGTATGGCTACACCTTC. This encodes CASSQEGAGGKYGYTF. Supplemented by reference TRBV3-1 and TRBJ1-2, the full variable domain reads DTAVSQTPKYLVTQMGNDKSIKCEQNLGHDTMYWYKQDSKKFLKIMFSYNNKELIINETVPNRFSPKSPDKAHLNLHINSLELGDSAVYFCASSQEGAGGKYGYTFGSGTRLTVV.

The chain is built from TRBV7-3 and TRBJ2-2, with D maybe TRBD2 (7 bases). The V end was cut by 1 base, the J end by 6 bases, with 12 bases between. This CDR3 has 15 residues. CDR1 is SGHTA and CDR2 is FQGTGA in the germline V gene. The CDR3 spells CASSLIGGAPGELFF. The CDR3 DNA follows: TGTGCCAGCAGCTTAATTGGGGGGGCCCCCGGGGAGCTGTTTTTT. Together with reference TRBV7-3 and TRBJ2-2, the CDR3 gives the full variable domain: GAGVSQTPSNKVTEKGKYVELRCDPISGHTALYWYRQSLGQGPEFLIYFQGTGAADDSGLPNDRFFAVRPEGSVSTLKIQRTERGDSAVYLCASSLIGGAPGELFFGEGSRLTVL.

The CDR3 nucleotides read TGTGCCAGCAGTCCCCACCAGGGGAACACTGAAGCTTTCTTT. Translating it yields CASSPHQGNTEAFF. This chain connects TRBV27 to TRBJ1-1; weak D call: TRBD1 (5 bases). Trimming left V 5 bases short and J 1 base short, with 11 bases between. CDR1 is MNHEY and CDR2 is SMNVEV in the germline V gene (reference sequence). The CDR3 length is 14 residues.

The chain carries TRBV6-5 and TRBJ1-4; perhaps TRBD1 as D (5 bases). Trimming pared 4 bases from V and 3 bases from J, leaving 9 bases between. The germline CDR1 and CDR2 sequences are MNHEY and SVGAGI. This CDR3 spans 14 amino acids. The CDR3 DNA follows: TGTGCCAGCAGTTTCCAGGGTCCTAATGAAAAACTGTTTTTT. It specifies CASSFQGPNEKLFF.

This clonotype was found many times. V usage is TRBV29-1 and J usage is TRBJ2-7, with 9 bases aligning to TRBD2. The CDR3 is 15 residues long. V trimming: 4 bases; J trimming: 5 bases; junction bases outside the gene matches: 12. The germline V gene has CDR1 SQVTM and CDR2 ANQGSEA. CDR3 region: CSVVFVAGANNEQYF. CDR3 DNA sequence: TGCAGCGTTGTTTTTGTAGCGGGAGCAAACAACGAGCAGTACTTC.

The rearrangement uses TRBV5-1 and TRBJ2-1, with TRBD1 as a possible D gene (6 bases). The DNA end is more similar to TRBJ2-7, so the J call may be wrong. The length of the CDR3 is 16 residues. Germline-derived CDR1 and CDR2 are SGHRS and YFSETQ. CDR3 sequence: CASSLTVQGSYNEQYF. CDR3 nucleotide sequence: TGCGCCAGCAGCTTGACCGTCCAGGGGTCCTACAATGAGCAGTACTTC.

The table lists this clonotype with a few counts. The chain couples TRBV3-1 to TRBJ2-7; TRBD2 might be the D (6 bases). CDR3 length: 16 residues. V was clipped by 1 base and J by 0 bases, with 13 bases between them. Germline CDR1 and CDR2: LGHDT and YNNKEL (reference sequence). Here the CDR3 reads CASSQGTGARSYEQYF. The CDR3 DNA is TGTGCCAGCAGCCAAGGGACGGGAGCGCGCTCCTACGAGCAGTACTTC.

This clonotype was counted ten times or more. The chain has TRBV5-1 and TRBJ2-5; no clear D gene. The J call may be in error: the DNA end matches TRBJ2-7 better. The CDR3 has 12 residues. Germline V gives CDR1 SGHRS, CDR2 YFSETQ. The CDR3 loop reads CASSLRGVEQYF. In DNA form, the CDR3 reads TGCGCCAGCAGCTTGCGCGGAGTCGAGCAGTACTTC.